Sequencing of this TCR beta chain was carried out in a study of T cells after yellow fever vaccination. The study made its TCR cDNA through 5'RACE template switching. That step introduced a universal primer site along with UMIs. Each CDR3 protein gets one entry after TCRdb re-called the 5' RACE reads with MiXCR. This sample has approximately 300,000 distinct CDR3 sequences, with roughly 10% found just once. The germline V gene has CDR1 SGHTA and CDR2 FQGTGA. V lost 5 bases to trimming and J lost 4 bases, with 20 bases between them. The CDR3 is made up of 17 amino acids. Concerning this clonotype: As yet, its antigen is unknown.

Broader study findings: A small share of clonotypes appeared in both CD4 and CD8 compartments.

This chain links TRBV7-3 with TRBJ2-2; D possibly uses TRBD1 or TRBD2 (6 bases each). The sample was CD4+ T cells sorted from PBMCs, taken 45 days after the yellow fever booster vaccination. This TCR was recovered from a young man who received the YFV17D yellow fever vaccine. As DNA, the CDR3 is TGTGCCAGCAGCCGTACCGGGGGCGCTGGGGGCACCGGGGAGCTGTTTTTT. As protein: CASSRTGGAGGTGELFF.